The 27 T cell receptor beta chains in this list originate from one sample, sequenced in a study of control samples from healthy donors and cancer patients. Clones were read by immunoSEQ multiplex PCR, and TCRdb kept only the in-frame ones, dropping some. This repertoire shows 150,000 or so clones, more than 80% found once; its top ten account for about 2.7%. The source material was blood. The receptors come from a man aged 40-50 years in good health.

V is TRBV6-5 and J is TRBJ1-1; TRBD1 matches 9 bases. The V gene's germline CDR1 is MNHEY and CDR2 SVGAGI. There are 13 residues in the CDR3. Trimming at V came to 4 bases and at J to 4 bases, leaving 1 base not matched to a gene. CDR3 bases: TGTGCCAGCAGTTTGGGACAGGGCACTGAAGCTTTCTTT. The encoded protein is CASSLGQGTEAFF.

The chain's CDR3 is CASSNRFGYTF. DNA for the CDR3: TGTGCCAGCAGTAATCGGTTCGGCTACACCTTC. V is TRBV12-3 or TRBV12-4 and J is TRBJ1-2, with no clear D. This CDR3 is built from 11 residues. V gave up 5 bases and J gave up 8 bases, with 9 bases separating them.

The gene calls are TRBV6-5 and TRBJ1-5; a weak D match, TRBD1 (5 bases). This CDR3 has 15 amino acids. CDR1 and CDR2 from the germline V gene are MNHEY and SVGAGI. V was trimmed by 4 bases and J by 3 bases, leaving 13 bases between them. The CDR3 nucleotides are TGTGCCAGCAGTTCTGGGGGTTCGAACAATCAGCCCCAGCATTTT. This codes for CASSSGGSNNQPQHF.

The chain is built from TRBV5-4 and TRBJ2-7; 7 bases are a match to TRBD1. CDR1 and CDR2 from the germline V gene are SGHNT and YYREEE (reference sequence). The V and J ends lost 0 bases and 7 bases, in that order; junction bases with no gene match: 4. The CDR3 runs to 13 residues. DNA of the CDR3: TGTGCCAGCAGCTTGGGACAGGGTCAAGAGCAGTACTTC. Protein sequence: CASSLGQGQEQYF.

V usage is TRBV3-1 (or the pseudogene TRBV3-2) and J usage is TRBJ2-2, with 9 bases lining up with TRBD1. Per the germline V gene, CDR1 is LGHDT and CDR2 is YNNKEL (reference sequence). The CDR3 contains 15 residues. Losses at the gene ends were 0 bases for V and 9 bases for J; bases not matched to a gene: 5. The CDR3 coding sequence is TGTGCCAGCAGCCAAGATGGGACAGGGCTTAGGGAGCTGTTTTTT. Protein: CASSQDGTGLRELFF.

The CDR3 protein is CASSHRENTDTQYF. Written as DNA, the CDR3 is TGTGCCAGCAGTCACAGGGAGAACACAGATACGCAGTATTTT. J is TRBJ2-3 and V is TRBV6-5; D possibly corresponds to TRBD1 (6 bases). The germline CDR1 and CDR2 sequences are MNHEY and SVGAGI. V lost 5 bases and J 2 bases, leaving 11 bases between the germline ends. The CDR3 is 14 residues long.

The J gene is TRBJ2-5, the V gene TRBV30; tentatively, D is TRBD2 (6 bases). In germline, CDR1 is GTSNPN, CDR2 SVGIG (reference sequence). The V end was cut by 3 bases, the J end by 12 bases, with 17 bases between. The CDR3 extends over 12 amino acids. Written as DNA, the CDR3 is TGTGCCTGGAGCGCAGGTTCGGGACTCGAGTACTTC. Translation gives CAWSAGSGLEYF.

This chain connects TRBV9 to TRBJ1-2, with D unclear. Between the trimmed V and J ends, which lost 4 bases and 4 bases, there was a span of 8 bases. The CDR3 covers 12 residues. Germline CDR1 SGDLS, CDR2 YYNGEE. Here the CDR3 DNA reads TGTGCCAGCAGCCATCTGGGCTATGGCTACACCTTC. This translates into CASSHLGYGYTF.

The chain joins TRBV7-3 to TRBJ1-1, with D maybe TRBD1 (5 bases). CDR1 is SGHTA and CDR2 is FQGTGA in the germline V gene. This CDR3 has 13 residues. Trimming pared 3 bases from V and 3 bases from J, leaving 8 bases between. The CDR3 DNA is TGTGCCAGCAGCTTGGGGGGTGACACTGAAGCTTTCTTT. The encoded protein is CASSLGGDTEAFF. Full variable domain (outside the CDR3, taken from reference TRBV7-3 and TRBJ1-1): GAGVSQTPSNKVTEKGKYVELRCDPISGHTALYWYRQSLGQGPEFLIYFQGTGAADDSGLPNDRFFAVRPEGSVSTLKIQRTERGDSAVYLCASSLGGDTEAFFGQGTRLTVV.

The chain is built from TRBV6-5 and TRBJ2-7; possibly TRBD2 for D (6 bases). Germline loops: CDR1 MNHEY, CDR2 SVGAGI. Trimming shortened V by 6 bases and J by 3 bases, and 18 bases separated the two germline ends. This CDR3 has 15 residues. CDR3 coding DNA: TGTGCCAGCAGGGTGATTGCGGACTACAGCTACGAGCAGTACTTC. Its protein product is CASRVIADYSYEQYF.

This clone was found a few times. The V call is TRBV15, the J call TRBJ1-3; TRBD1 matches at 11 bases. V shed 3 bases, J shed 2 bases, and the junction held 12 bases outside the gene matches. The germline V gene has CDR1 LNHNV and CDR2 YYDKDF (reference sequence). This CDR3 has 19 amino acids. CDR3 in amino acids: CATSRSTSGTGGTGNTIYF. The DNA for the CDR3 is TGTGCCACCAGCAGGTCTACTTCCGGGACAGGGGGAACTGGAAACACCATATATTTT.

This chain uses TRBV5-5 with TRBJ2-3; D not certain. In germline, CDR1 is SGHKS, CDR2 YYEKEE (reference sequence). The length of the CDR3 is 15 residues. The ends were cut back, 0 bases at V and 7 bases at J, with 15 bases in the middle. As DNA, the CDR3 is TGTGCCAGCAGCTTGGAATCCGACGGAGTAAATACGCAGTATTTT. Its translation is CASSLESDGVNTQYF.

The J gene is TRBJ1-2, the V gene TRBV6-1; D gene unclear. CDR3 size: 13 residues. V lost 1 base to trimming and J lost 13 bases, with 16 bases between them. The V gene's germline CDR1 is MNHNS and CDR2 SASEGT. The CDR3 DNA follows: TGTGCCAGCAGTGAAGGCCTAGGGCTCGGTGGCACCTTC. Translation gives CASSEGLGLGGTF.

J is TRBJ1-2 and V is TRBV4-1; D is possibly TRBD1 (5 bases). This CDR3 contains 17 residues. V lost 6 bases and J lost 1, with 21 bases in between. Germline V gene sequence: CDR1 MGHRA, CDR2 YSYEKL. The CDR3 coding sequence is TGCGCCAGCAGGCAACTGGTCGGGACCAACAGTAACTATGGCTACACCTTC. It specifies CASRQLVGTNSNYGYTF.

About this clone: The junction and the germline gene differ at one end; a read error may be behind it. The gene calls are TRBV6-6 and TRBJ2-1; the match to TRBD1 covers 12 bases. This CDR3 has 14 amino acids. Germline values: CDR1 MNHNY, CDR2 SVGAGI (reference sequence). The DNA for the CDR3 is TGTGCCAGCAGACAGAGGGACAGGGGGCCACCAAATATCTTC. It translates to CASRQRDRGPPNIF.

CDR3 region: CASSGDSYGYTF. The CDR3, as DNA: TGTGCCAGCAGCGGGGACAGCTATGGCTACACCTTC. V gene TRBV6-6 combines with J gene TRBJ1-2; 7 positions match TRBD1. The CDR3 extends over 12 amino acids. The trim removed 6 bases at V and 4 bases at J, leaving 2 bases unmatched. The germline V gene has CDR1 MNHNY and CDR2 SVGAGI (reference sequence).

The J gene is TRBJ1-1, the V gene TRBV7-3; D is ambiguous. CDR1 is SGHTA, CDR2 FQGTGA, per germline. Trimming stripped 2 bases from V and 1 base from J, with 5 bases between. The CDR3 contains 13 residues. The CDR3 DNA reads TGTGCCAGCAGCTTAGAAGGGAACACTGAAGCTTTCTTT. This translates into CASSLEGNTEAFF.

The chain carries TRBV9 and TRBJ1-6; no clear D gene. Germline V gene sequence: CDR1 SGDLS, CDR2 YYNGEE. The CDR3 sequence is 11 residues long. Trimming took 0 bases from V and 12 from J, leaving 4 bases between them. The CDR3 nucleotides read TGTGCCAGCAGCGTAGACGGACCCCTCCACTTT. Translated, it gives CASSVDGPLHF.

This clone appeared a few times. Other DNA variants within this sample encode the same CDR3. This chain connects TRBV5-1 to TRBJ1-2; D is ambiguous. This CDR3 comprises 15 residues. Trimming removed 0 bases from V and 0 bases from J, with 9 bases in between. CDR1 and CDR2 (germline): SGHRS, YFSETQ. This CDR3 is CASSLELSANYGYTF. The CDR3 DNA follows: TGCGCCAGCAGCTTGGAACTATCAGCTAACTATGGCTACACCTTC.

The chain carries TRBV9 and TRBJ2-2, with D possibly being TRBD1 (6 bases). Germline V gene lookup returns CDR1 SGDLS and CDR2 YYNGEE. The CDR3 loop spans 16 amino acids. Deletions cut 4 bases from V and 3 bases from J, with 16 bases between. CDR3 amino acids: CASSPQTGGYTGELFF. CDR3 DNA sequence: TGTGCCAGCAGCCCACAGACAGGCGGGTACACCGGGGAGCTGTTTTTT.

CDR3 coding DNA: TGTGCCAGCTCGCACGCCGCGGGAGCAACTAATGAAAAACTGTTTTTT. This codes for CASSHAAGATNEKLFF. The rearrangement uses TRBV18 and TRBJ1-4, with no clear D. Germline-derived CDR1 and CDR2 are KGHSH and LQKENI. Trimming took off 6 bases at V and 0 bases at J, with 14 bases between the two ends. This CDR3 contains 16 residues. The full variable domain, its missing parts supplied by reference TRBV18 and TRBJ1-4, is NAGVMQNPRHLVRRRGQEARLRCSPMKGHSHVYWYRQLPEEGLKFMVYLQKENIIDESGMPKERFSAEFPKEGPSILRIQQVVRGDSAAYFCASSHAAGATNEKLFFGSGTQLSVL.

The V call is TRBV4-1, the J call TRBJ2-5, with 10 bases lining up with TRBD1. After removal of 1 base from V and 5 bases from J, the junction contained 4 bases not matched to a gene. CDR3 length: 15 residues. The germline V gene has CDR1 MGHRA and CDR2 YSYEKL. The CDR3 spells CASSQGQGARETQYF. The DNA for the CDR3 is TGCGCCAGCAGCCAAGGACAGGGGGCGCGGGAGACCCAGTACTTC.

The chain links TRBV3-1 (or the pseudogene TRBV3-2) to TRBJ2-4, with D maybe TRBD1 (6 bases). The V gene lost 5 bases and the J gene lost 10 bases, with 18 bases spanning the gap. CDR1 is LGHDT and CDR2 is YNNKEL in the germline V gene (reference sequence). The CDR3 length is 14 residues. The CDR3 DNA sequence: TGTGCCAGCAGCACAGGGAAGGGGTCCCATATTCAGTACTTC. Residues: CASSTGKGSHIQYF.

The chain couples TRBV28 to TRBJ2-6; D remains ambiguous. The CDR3 is 15 residues long. Trimming left V 8 bases short and J 0 bases short, with 11 bases between. Per the germline V gene, CDR1 is MDHEN and CDR2 is SYDVKM. The CDR3 sequence: CASSITRSGANVLTF. The CDR3 region has the DNA TGTGCCAGCTCGATTACACGCTCTGGGGCCAACGTCCTGACTTTC.

The rearrangement uses TRBV20-1 and TRBJ2-3; tentative D call: TRBD2 (6 bases). The ends were cut back, 6 bases at V and 10 bases at J, with 14 bases in the middle. The germline V gene encodes CDR1 DFQATT and CDR2 SNEGSKA (reference sequence). This CDR3 region has 11 residues. CDR3 nucleotides: TGCAGTGCAAAAGGGCTAGCGCCGCAGTATTTT. This sequence encodes CSAKGLAPQYF.

This chain links TRBV5-1 with TRBJ2-2, with a tentative D call TRBD2 (6 bases). The CDR3 length is 17 residues. V was trimmed by 0 bases and J by 2 bases, leaving 14 bases between them. The germline V gene encodes CDR1 SGHRS and CDR2 YFSETQ. The CDR3 protein is CASSLGRGDPNTGELFF. The CDR3 DNA reads as TGCGCCAGCAGCTTGGGCCGCGGGGACCCCAACACCGGGGAGCTGTTTTTT.

CDR3 protein: CASSSLEQGITDTQYF. Written as DNA, the CDR3 is TGTGCCAGCAGCTCCCTAGAACAGGGTATCACAGATACGCAGTATTTT. V usage is TRBV11-2 and J usage is TRBJ2-3; TRBD1 might be the D (6 bases). V was pared by 4 bases and J by 2 bases, with 16 bases between. The germline CDR1 and CDR2 sequences are SGHAT and FQNNGV. The CDR3 runs to 16 residues.